Below, 30 T cell receptor beta chains from the same sample are listed, as sequenced in a study of T cell repertoires in ileal Crohn's disease. Profiled with immunoSEQ multiplex PCR; TCRdb holds only in-frame clones, not every one. The data hold over 10,000 clones, with more than 70% observed a single time. Time point defined: neoterminal ileum biopsy at postoperative endoscopy, about 6 months after surgery. The material sequenced was ileal tissue. Receptor source: an adult with Crohn's disease.

V usage is TRBV14 and J usage is TRBJ1-2, with a weak D call TRBD1 (6 bases). The germline gives CDR1 SGHDN, CDR2 FVKESK. Deletions cut 4 bases from V and 3 bases from J, with 12 bases between. This CDR3 is 14 amino acids long. This chain's CDR3 is CASSPLQGYYGYTF. For the CDR3, the DNA is TGTGCCAGCAGCCCCTTGCAGGGGTACTATGGCTACACCTTC.

The V gene is TRBV6-1, the J gene TRBJ2-1; maybe TRBD1 (5 bases). CDR3 size: 11 residues. CDR1 is MNHNS and CDR2 is SASEGT in the germline V gene. V lost 7 bases to trimming and J lost 10 bases, with 11 bases between them. The CDR3 DNA reads TGTGCCAGCACTGGACATCTGGAGCAGTTCTTC. This encodes CASTGHLEQFF.

V and J are TRBV21-1 and TRBJ2-7; TRBD2, the table's D call, was not compared with the DNA. TRBV21-1 corresponds to a pseudogene. This CDR3 is 16 amino acids long. DNA for the CDR3: TGTGCCAGCAGCAAAGATTGCGGGAGTCGGCCCTACGAGCAGTACTTC. Its protein product is CASSKDCGSRPYEQYF.

The V and J genes are TRBV2 and TRBJ1-2; no clear D gene. The V end lost 4 bases, the J end lost 3 bases, and 15 bases lay between the germline ends. The CDR3 has 15 amino acids. Germline assignment: CDR1 SNHLY and CDR2 FYNNEI. CDR3 sequence: CASSATELLHYGYTF. The CDR3 nucleotides read TGTGCCAGCAGTGCTACAGAGCTACTGCACTATGGCTACACCTTC. Looking up the rest from reference TRBV2 and TRBJ1-2 gives the full variable domain: EPEVTQTPSHQVTQMGQEVILRCVPISNHLYFYWYRQILGQKVEFLVSFYNNEISEKSEIFDDQFSVERPDGSNFTLKIRSTKLEDSAMYFCASSATELLHYGYTFGSGTRLTVV.

CDR3 residues: CASSEEGSYGYTF. The CDR3 DNA reads TGCGCCAGCAGCGAGGAAGGTAGCTATGGCTACACCTTC. The rearrangement joins TRBV5-1 to TRBJ1-2; D is unresolved. CDR3 size: 13 residues. Germline lookup yields CDR1 SGHRS and CDR2 YFSETQ. V was pared by 4 bases and J by 4 bases, with 11 bases between.

This clone was found a few times. The genes are TRBV5-1 and TRBJ1-1; 7 bases map to TRBD1. CDR1 and CDR2 (germline): SGHRS, YFSETQ. There are 15 residues in the CDR3. With 2 bases clipped from V and 2 bases from J, the junction kept 6 bases outside the gene matches. CDR3 in amino acids: CASSFTGTANTEAFF. The CDR3 DNA reads TGCGCCAGCAGCTTCACCGGGACAGCTAACACTGAAGCTTTCTTT.

This chain links TRBV9 with TRBJ2-7, with D tentatively TRBD2 (6 bases). Germline V gene data show CDR1 as SGDLS and CDR2 as YYNGEE. V lost 4 bases, J lost 3 bases, and 23 bases lay in between. The CDR3 covers 17 residues. This chain's CDR3 is CASSTRAGGAKGYEQYF. The CDR3 DNA follows: TGTGCCAGCAGCACACGGGCCGGGGGAGCTAAGGGCTACGAGCAGTACTTC.

The genes are TRBV5-5 and TRBJ2-7, with TRBD2 matching 13 bases. Trimming took 1 base from V and 3 from J; bases not matched to a gene: 10. Per germline, CDR1 SGHKS and CDR2 YYEKEE (reference sequence). This CDR3 is 18 amino acids long. The DNA for the CDR3 is TGTGCCAGCAGCTTGATAGGACTAGCGGGGGAGAGGAACTACGAGCAGTACTTC. Its protein is CASSLIGLAGERNYEQYF.

This clone was detected only once. The chain has TRBV25-1 and TRBJ2-7, with D maybe TRBD2 (6 bases). V lost 3 bases, J lost 2 bases, and 8 bases lay in between. The germline CDR1 and CDR2 sequences are MGHDK and SYGVNS. The CDR3 has 13 amino acids. The CDR3 DNA is TGTGCCAGCAGTGACGGCGGGACCTACGAGCAGTACTTC. Its protein is CASSDGGTYEQYF.

This clone has a handful of counts. The chain is built from TRBV14 and TRBJ2-7, with 8 bases matching TRBD1. CDR3 length equals 14 residues. Per germline, CDR1 SGHDN and CDR2 FVKESK. With 3 bases clipped from V and 3 bases from J, the junction kept 4 bases outside the gene matches. CDR3 bases: TGTGCCAGCAGCCATACTACAGGGGGCTACGAGCAGTACTTC. This gives the protein CASSHTTGGYEQYF. The full variable domain, with the rest looked up from reference TRBV14 and TRBJ2-7, is EAGVTQFPSHSVIEKGQTVTLRCDPISGHDNLYWYRRVMGKEIKFLLHFVKESKQDESGMPNNRFLAERTGGTYSTLKVQPAELEDSGVYFCASSHTTGGYEQYFGPGTRLTVT.

In the case of this clone: The identical CDR3 is also encoded by other nucleotide sequences in the sample. The genes are TRBV10-1 and TRBJ2-7, with 8 nucleotides matching TRBD2. The V gene's germline CDR1 is WNHNN and CDR2 SYGVQD (reference sequence). The CDR3 has 15 residues. The J segment lost 2 bases and the V segment lost 2 bases, leaving 5 bases of the junction unmatched. The CDR3 sequence is CASSEGLAGPYEQYF. Written as DNA, the CDR3 is TGCGCCAGCAGTGAGGGTCTAGCGGGTCCCTACGAGCAGTACTTC.

This clone was found once. CDR3 DNA sequence: TGTGCCACCAGCATTACCGCGGCGGGGTCCGAGCAGTACTTC. Protein: CATSITAAGSEQYF. The chain links TRBV15 to TRBJ2-7, with a tentative D call TRBD2 (6 bases). Trimming removed 4 bases at V and 6 bases at J, with 16 bases between. Germline assignment: CDR1 LNHNV and CDR2 YYDKDF (reference sequence). The CDR3 loop spans 14 amino acids.

The genes are TRBV5-1 and TRBJ2-7; D is unresolved. The CDR3 extends over 13 amino acids. V was shortened by 0 bases and J by 6 bases, with 10 bases between the two germline ends. CDR1 and CDR2 from the germline V gene are SGHRS and YFSETQ. The CDR3 loop is CASSLDSLREQYF. DNA of the CDR3: TGCGCCAGCAGCTTGGACAGTCTCCGCGAGCAGTACTTC.

The chain uses TRBV15 and TRBJ1-5; 8 bases are a match to TRBD1. From germline, CDR1 is LNHNV and CDR2 YYDKDF (reference sequence). There are 14 residues in the CDR3. J gave up 7 bases and V 3 bases, and 5 bases lay outside the gene matches. The CDR3 DNA follows: TGTGCCACCAGCAGGATTTCAGGGGGCCAGCCCCAGCATTTT. Its protein product is CATSRISGGQPQHF.

This chain joins TRBV19 and TRBJ2-4; 7 nucleotides match TRBD2. The V segment lost 4 bases and the J segment 0 bases; nucleotides outside the gene matches: 3. Germline-derived CDR1 and CDR2 are LNHDA and SQIVND (reference sequence). The CDR3 runs 15 residues. The CDR3 sequence: CASSRGGVAKNIQYF. The CDR3 DNA reads as TGTGCCAGTAGTAGGGGAGGGGTAGCCAAAAACATTCAGTACTTC. The whole variable domain, remainder taken from reference TRBV19 and TRBJ2-4, is DGGITQSPKYLFRKEGQNVTLSCEQNLNHDAMYWYRQDPGQGLRLIYYSQIVNDFQKGDIAEGYSVSREKKESFPLTVTSAQKNPTAFYLCASSRGGVAKNIQYFGAGTRLSVL.

The chain is built from TRBV10-3 and TRBJ1-3; the D gene is possibly TRBD1 (5 bases). Germline loops: CDR1 ENHRY, CDR2 SYGVKD. Trimming stripped 6 bases from V and 0 bases from J, with 6 bases between. This CDR3 contains 13 residues. CDR3 DNA sequence: TGTGCCATCAGGACAGACTCTGGAAACACCATATATTTT. Translated: CAIRTDSGNTIYF.

V and J are TRBV9 and TRBJ2-7; 13 positions match TRBD2. CDR3 size: 16 residues. Trimming removed 0 bases from V and 6 bases from J; junction bases left unmatched: 6. Germline V gene data show CDR1 as SGDLS and CDR2 as YYNGEE. The CDR3 reads CASSVGTSGRRFEQYF. CDR3 coding DNA: TGTGCCAGCAGCGTAGGGACTAGCGGGAGACGTTTCGAGCAGTACTTC.

This chain uses TRBV15 with TRBJ2-1; 8 bases line up with TRBD1. CDR3 length equals 16 residues. J lost 14 bases, V lost 0 bases, and 15 bases had no gene match. Germline CDR1 and CDR2: LNHNV and YYDKDF (reference sequence). Here the CDR3 reads CATSRDRTGILVGKFF. CDR3 nucleotides: TGTGCCACCAGCAGAGACAGGACAGGGATTTTGGTGGGGAAGTTCTTC.

V is TRBV5-5 and J is TRBJ1-2, with 10 bases fitting TRBD1. The V segment lost 5 bases and the J segment 4 bases; nucleotides outside the gene matches: 11. There are 16 residues in the CDR3. The germline V gene encodes CDR1 SGHKS and CDR2 YYEKEE (reference sequence). As DNA, the CDR3 is TGTGCCAGCAGTCGCGCCGGGACAGGGGAAACCTATGGCTACACCTTC. Translated, it gives CASSRAGTGETYGYTF.

This clone was seen only a few times. The CDR3 is CASSEFQRGGYGYTF. The CDR3 DNA reads as TGTGCCAGCAGCGAATTCCAGAGGGGAGGCTATGGCTACACCTTC. This chain joins TRBV6-1 and TRBJ1-2; tentatively, D is TRBD1 (5 bases). The CDR3 has 15 residues. V lost 6 bases, J lost 4 bases, and 18 bases lay in between. CDR1 is MNHNS, CDR2 SASEGT, per germline.

Written as DNA, the CDR3 is TGCGCCAGCAGTGTGATCGGGGGGGCTCACTCTAGCGGGAGAAGATCCTACAATGAGCAGTTCTTC. This encodes CASSVIGGAHSSGRRSYNEQFF. The chain has TRBV10-1 and TRBJ2-1, with 10 bases that match TRBD2. Germline loops: CDR1 WNHNN, CDR2 SYGVQD (reference sequence). The junction had 22 bases not matched to a gene; V was cut back by 4 bases and J by 1 base. This CDR3 has 22 amino acids.

The chain joins TRBV6-4 to TRBJ2-1; 7 nucleotides match TRBD1. This CDR3 contains 20 residues. Germline values: CDR1 MRHNA, CDR2 SNTAGT. V dropped 3 bases and J dropped 0; count of bases not matched to a gene: 17. Here the CDR3 reads CASSDRGTAHPRSSYNEQFF. In DNA form, the CDR3 reads TGTGCCAGCAGTGATAGGGGGACAGCTCATCCAAGGAGCTCCTACAATGAGCAGTTCTTC.

The V and J genes are TRBV11-2 and TRBJ1-2; D is ambiguous. V was trimmed by 3 bases and J by 7 bases, leaving 9 bases between them. This CDR3 has 12 amino acids. The germline gives CDR1 SGHAT, CDR2 FQNNGV. The CDR3 DNA follows: TGTGCCAGCAGCTTCGGGAGGGTTGGCTACACCTTC. Its translation is CASSFGRVGYTF.

In this sample, this clone turned up once. V is TRBV7-8 and J is TRBJ2-3; 8 nucleotides agree with TRBD2. The CDR3 is 17 amino acids. The germline V gene encodes CDR1 SGHVS and CDR2 FQNEAQ. V shed 6 bases, J shed 3 bases, and the junction held 14 bases outside the gene matches. Here the CDR3 DNA reads TGTGCCAGCAGGGCCGGGGGGGGAGCGGGGTTGACAGATACGCAGTATTTT. Residues: CASRAGGGAGLTDTQYF.

The J gene is TRBJ2-7, the V gene TRBV5-6, with unresolved D. Germline loops: CDR1 SGHDT, CDR2 YYEEEE. V lost 4 bases, J lost 3 bases, and 14 bases lay in between. The CDR3 is made up of 14 amino acids. In DNA, the CDR3 is TGTGCCAGCAGCCCTCCAGAGAGGTACTACGAGCAGTACTTC. It encodes CASSPPERYYEQYF.

Turning to this clone: The same CDR3 arises from other DNA sequences in this sample as well. This chain connects TRBV5-1 to TRBJ2-5; no clear D. In germline, CDR1 is SGHRS, CDR2 YFSETQ. This CDR3 has 12 residues. The ends were cut back, 1 base at V and 5 bases at J, with 6 bases in the middle. DNA of the CDR3: TGCGCCAGCAGCTTGAATGGCGAGACCCAGTACTTC. As protein: CASSLNGETQYF. The whole variable domain, filled in from reference TRBV5-1 and TRBJ2-5, reads KAGVTQTPRYLIKTRGQQVTLSCSPISGHRSVSWYQQTPGQGLQFLFEYFSETQRNKGNFPGRFSGRQFSNSRSEMNVSTLELGDSALYLCASSLNGETQYFGPGTRLLVL.

The V call is TRBV5-6, the J call TRBJ1-5; 10 nucleotides agree with TRBD1. This CDR3 contains 18 residues. V lost 1 base, J lost 2 bases, and 9 bases stayed unmatched. Germline assignment: CDR1 SGHDT and CDR2 YYEEEE. CDR3 region: CASSLRQTGTGGNQPQHF. The CDR3 DNA follows: TGTGCCAGCAGCTTGAGACAAACAGGGACAGGGGGCAATCAGCCCCAGCATTTT.

CDR3 loop: CSVGDRVGEKLFF. The CDR3 DNA sequence: TGCAGCGTTGGAGACAGGGTTGGAGAAAAACTGTTTTTT. V gene TRBV29-1 combines with J gene TRBJ1-4; 7 positions match TRBD1. The CDR3 is 13 amino acids. Germline lookup yields CDR1 SQVTM and CDR2 ANQGSEA. The junction had 7 bases not matched to a gene; V was cut back by 4 bases and J by 8 bases.

This clone was counted between two and nine times. The J gene is TRBJ1-2, the V gene TRBV6-5; 7 bases are a match to TRBD1. This CDR3 spans 13 amino acids. Trimming removed 4 bases from V and 2 bases from J; junction bases left unmatched: 1. Germline lookup yields CDR1 MNHEY and CDR2 SVGAGI. CDR3 sequence: CASSSTGNYGYTF. In nucleotides, the CDR3 is TGTGCCAGCAGTTCGACAGGGAACTATGGCTACACCTTC.

The V call is TRBV6-5, the J call TRBJ2-2; 10 positions match TRBD1. The CDR3 loop spans 15 amino acids. The V segment lost 5 bases and the J segment 5 bases; nucleotides outside the gene matches: 5. Germline assignment: CDR1 MNHEY and CDR2 SVGAGI. CDR3: CASSPDRGLTGELFF. In DNA form, the CDR3 reads TGTGCCAGCAGTCCGGACAGGGGGTTGACCGGGGAGCTGTTTTTT.